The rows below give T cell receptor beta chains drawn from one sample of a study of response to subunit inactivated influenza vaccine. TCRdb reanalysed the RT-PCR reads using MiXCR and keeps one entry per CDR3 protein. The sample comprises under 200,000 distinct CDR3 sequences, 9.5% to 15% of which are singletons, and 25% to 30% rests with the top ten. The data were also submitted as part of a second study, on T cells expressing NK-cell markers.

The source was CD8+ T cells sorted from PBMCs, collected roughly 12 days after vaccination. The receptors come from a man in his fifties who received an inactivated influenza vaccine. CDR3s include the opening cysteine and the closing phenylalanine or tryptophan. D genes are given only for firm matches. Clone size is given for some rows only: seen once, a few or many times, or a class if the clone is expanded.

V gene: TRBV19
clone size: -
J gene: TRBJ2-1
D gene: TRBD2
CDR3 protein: CASTPTSGITNEQFF
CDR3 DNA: TGTGCCAGTACCCCGACTAGCGGGATTACAAATGAGCAGTTCTTC

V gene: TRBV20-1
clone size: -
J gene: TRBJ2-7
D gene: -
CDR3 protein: CSARAGGLIDEQYF
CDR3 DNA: TGCAGTGCTAGAGCAGGGGGGCTTATCGACGAGCAGTACTTC

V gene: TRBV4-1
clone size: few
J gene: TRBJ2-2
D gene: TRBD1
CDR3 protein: CASSQPTGGNTGELFF
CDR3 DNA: TGCGCCAGCAGCCAACCGACAGGGGGGAACACCGGGGAGCTGTTTTTT

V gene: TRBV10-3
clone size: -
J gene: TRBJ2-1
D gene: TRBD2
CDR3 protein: CAITTGTSGTSYNEQFF
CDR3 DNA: TGTGCCATCACCACCGGGACTAGCGGGACTTCCTACAATGAGCAGTTCTTC

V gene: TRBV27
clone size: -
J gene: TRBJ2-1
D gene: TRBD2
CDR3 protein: CASSFGAGGSNEQFF
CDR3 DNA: TGTGCCAGCAGTTTCGGTGCGGGGGGGTCGAATGAGCAGTTCTTC

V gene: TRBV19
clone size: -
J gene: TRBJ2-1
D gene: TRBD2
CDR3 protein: CASSIGGSAYNEQFF
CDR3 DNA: TGTGCCAGTAGTATCGGCGGGAGCGCCTACAATGAGCAGTTCTTC

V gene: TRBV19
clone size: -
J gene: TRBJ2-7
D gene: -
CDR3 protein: CASSIQQDSYEQYF
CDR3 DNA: TGTGCCAGTAGTATCCAACAAGACTCCTACGAGCAGTACTTC

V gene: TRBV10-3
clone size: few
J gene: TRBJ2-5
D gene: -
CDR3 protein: CAISEAASAQETQYF
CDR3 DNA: TGTGCCATCAGTGAGGCAGCTAGCGCTCAAGAGACCCAGTACTTC

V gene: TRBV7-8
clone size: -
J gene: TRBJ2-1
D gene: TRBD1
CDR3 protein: CASSFEDRVYNEQFF
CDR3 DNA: TGTGCCAGCAGCTTTGAGGACAGGGTTTACAATGAGCAGTTCTTC

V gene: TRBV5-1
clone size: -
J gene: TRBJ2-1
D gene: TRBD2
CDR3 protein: CASSLVSSGSYEQFF
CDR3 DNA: TGCGCCAGCAGCTTGGTATCTAGCGGGAGCTATGAGCAGTTCTTC

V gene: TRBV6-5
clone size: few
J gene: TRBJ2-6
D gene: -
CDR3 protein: CASSYLVGGANVLTF
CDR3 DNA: TGTGCCAGCAGTTACTTAGTCGGTGGGGCCAACGTCCTGACTTTC

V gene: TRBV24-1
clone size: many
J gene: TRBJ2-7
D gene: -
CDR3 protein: CATSDFAGREQYF
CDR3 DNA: TGTGCCACCAGTGATTTTGCGGGACGCGAGCAGTACTTC

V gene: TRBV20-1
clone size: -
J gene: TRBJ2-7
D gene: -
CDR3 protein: CSARGLLQGYEQYF
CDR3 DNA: TGCAGTGCTAGAGGTCTCTTACAGGGCTACGAGCAGTACTTC

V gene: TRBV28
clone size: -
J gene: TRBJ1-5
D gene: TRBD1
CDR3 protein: CASRTGYSNQPQHF
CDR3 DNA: TGTGCCAGCAGGACAGGGTATAGCAATCAGCCCCAGCATTTT

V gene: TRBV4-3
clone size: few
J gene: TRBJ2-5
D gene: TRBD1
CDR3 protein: CASSQGPTGKETQYF
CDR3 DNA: TGCGCCAGCAGCCAAGGCCCGACAGGGAAAGAGACCCAGTACTTC

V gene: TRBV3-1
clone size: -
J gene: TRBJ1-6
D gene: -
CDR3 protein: CASSPTGNSHLHF
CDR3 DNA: TGTGCCAGCAGCCCTACAGGAAATTCACACCTCCACTTT

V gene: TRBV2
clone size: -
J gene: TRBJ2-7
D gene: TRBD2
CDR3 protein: CASSAGGSRSYEQYF
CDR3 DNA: TGTGCCAGCAGTGCGGGAGGGAGTCGCTCCTACGAGCAGTACTTC

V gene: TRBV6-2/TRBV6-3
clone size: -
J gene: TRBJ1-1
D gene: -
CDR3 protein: CASTYGSSTEAFF
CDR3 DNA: TGTGCCAGCACTTACGGGTCCAGCACTGAAGCTTTCTTT

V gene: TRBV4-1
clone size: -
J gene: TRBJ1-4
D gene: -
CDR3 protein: CASSLREANDKLFF
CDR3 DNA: TGCGCCAGCAGTCTGAGGGAGGCTAATGATAAACTGTTTTTT

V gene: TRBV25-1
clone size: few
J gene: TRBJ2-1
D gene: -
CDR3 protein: CASSDFGSYNEQFF
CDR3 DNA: TGTGCCAGCAGTGATTTTGGGTCCTACAATGAGCAGTTCTTC

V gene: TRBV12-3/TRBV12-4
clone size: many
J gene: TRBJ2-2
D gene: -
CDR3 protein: CASSLASGELFF
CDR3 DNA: TGTGCCAGCAGCTTAGCCTCCGGGGAGCTGTTTTTT

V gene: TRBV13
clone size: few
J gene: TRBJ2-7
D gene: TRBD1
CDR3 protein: CASSIGTGGNEQYF
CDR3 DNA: TGTGCCAGCAGTATCGGGACAGGGGGCAACGAGCAGTACTTC

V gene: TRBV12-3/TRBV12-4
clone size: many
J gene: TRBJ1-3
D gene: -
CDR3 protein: CASSFRPSSGNTIYF
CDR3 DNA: TGTGCCAGCAGTTTTCGACCGAGCTCTGGAAACACCATATATTTT

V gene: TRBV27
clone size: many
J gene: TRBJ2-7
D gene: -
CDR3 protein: CASSLSSGGPSYEQYF
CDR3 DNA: TGTGCCAGCAGTTTATCTTCCGGGGGCCCGTCCTACGAGCAGTACTTC

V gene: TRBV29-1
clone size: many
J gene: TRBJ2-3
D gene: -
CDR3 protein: CSARPSERDTQYF
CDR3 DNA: TGCAGCGCGAGACCTTCCGAACGGGATACGCAGTATTTT

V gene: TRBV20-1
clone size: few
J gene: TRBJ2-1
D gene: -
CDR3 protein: CSALPAGTVYNEQFF
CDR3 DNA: TGCAGTGCCCTGCCCGCCGGGACTGTCTACAATGAGCAGTTCTTC

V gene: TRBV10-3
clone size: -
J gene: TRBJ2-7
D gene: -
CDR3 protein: CAISESTSSSYEQYF
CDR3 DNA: TGTGCCATCAGTGAGTCTACCTCGAGCTCCTACGAGCAGTACTTC

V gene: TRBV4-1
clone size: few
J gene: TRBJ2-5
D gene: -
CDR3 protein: CASSPWGLETQYF
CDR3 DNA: TGCGCCAGCAGCCCCTGGGGCCTCGAGACCCAGTACTTC

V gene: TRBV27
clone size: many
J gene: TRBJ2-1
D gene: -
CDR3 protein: CASSLGVGTYNEQFF
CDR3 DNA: TGTGCCAGCAGTTTGGGGGTAGGGACCTACAATGAGCAGTTCTTC

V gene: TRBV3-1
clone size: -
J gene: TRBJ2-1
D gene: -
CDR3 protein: CASSQAGNTYNEQFF
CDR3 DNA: TGTGCCAGCAGCCAAGCGGGTAACACCTACAATGAGCAGTTCTTC

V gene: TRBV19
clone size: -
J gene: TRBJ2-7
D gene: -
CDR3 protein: CASSHRTFYEQYF
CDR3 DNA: TGTGCCAGTAGTCATAGGACCTTCTACGAGCAGTACTTC

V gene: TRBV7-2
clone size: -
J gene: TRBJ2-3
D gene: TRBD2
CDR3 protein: CASSDLTSSADTQYF
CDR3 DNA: TGTGCCAGCAGCGACCTGACTAGCTCGGCAGATACGCAGTATTTT

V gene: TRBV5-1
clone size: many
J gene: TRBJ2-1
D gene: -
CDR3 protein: CASSWGYNEQFF
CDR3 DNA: TGCGCCAGCAGCTGGGGCTACAATGAGCAGTTCTTC

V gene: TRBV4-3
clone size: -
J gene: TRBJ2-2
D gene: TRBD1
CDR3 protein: CASSQNGSPGQPTGELFF
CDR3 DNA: TGCGCCAGCAGCCAAAATGGAAGTCCGGGACAGCCCACCGGGGAGCTGTTTTTT

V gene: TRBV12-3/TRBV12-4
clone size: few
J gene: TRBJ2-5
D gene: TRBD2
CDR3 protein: CASSLERDGQETQYF
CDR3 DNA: TGTGCCAGCAGTTTAGAGCGGGATGGCCAAGAGACCCAGTACTTC

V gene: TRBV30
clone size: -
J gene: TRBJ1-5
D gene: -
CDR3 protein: CAWDGGYSNQPQHF
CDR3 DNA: TGTGCCTGGGACGGGGGATATAGCAATCAGCCCCAGCATTTT

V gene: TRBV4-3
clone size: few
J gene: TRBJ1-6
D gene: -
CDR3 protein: CASSQVGGNSPLHF
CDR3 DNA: TGCGCCAGCAGCCAAGTTGGTGGCAATTCACCCCTCCACTTT

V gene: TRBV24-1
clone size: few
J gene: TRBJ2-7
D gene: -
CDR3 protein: CATSDSAVKTKPYEQYF
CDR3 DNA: TGTGCCACCAGTGATTCGGCAGTCAAGACAAAACCCTACGAGCAGTACTTC

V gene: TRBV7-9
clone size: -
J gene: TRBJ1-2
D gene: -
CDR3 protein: CASRSGGDYGYTF
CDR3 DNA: TGTGCCAGCAGATCTGGGGGTGACTATGGCTACACCTTC

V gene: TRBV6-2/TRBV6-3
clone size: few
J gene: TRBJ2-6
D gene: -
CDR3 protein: CASSRFISGANVLTF
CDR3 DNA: TGTGCCAGCAGCCGCTTTATCTCTGGGGCCAACGTCCTGACTTTC

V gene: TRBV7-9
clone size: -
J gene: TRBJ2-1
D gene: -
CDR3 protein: CASSQGYEQFF
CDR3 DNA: TGTGCCAGCAGCCAAGGATATGAGCAGTTCTTC

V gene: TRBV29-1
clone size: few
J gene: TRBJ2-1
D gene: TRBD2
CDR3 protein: CSANSGSSYNEQFF
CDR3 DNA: TGCAGCGCCAATAGCGGGAGCTCCTACAATGAGCAGTTCTTC

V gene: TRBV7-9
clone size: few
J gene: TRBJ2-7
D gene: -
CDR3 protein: CASSFVRASYEQYF
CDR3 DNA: TGTGCCAGCAGCTTTGTACGGGCTTCTTACGAGCAGTACTTC

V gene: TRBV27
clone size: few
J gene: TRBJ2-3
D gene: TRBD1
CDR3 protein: CASSFVTGGDTQYF
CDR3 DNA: TGTGCCAGCAGTTTCGTAACAGGGGGAGATACGCAGTATTTT

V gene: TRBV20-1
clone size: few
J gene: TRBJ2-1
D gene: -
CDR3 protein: CSARDVKQNEQFF
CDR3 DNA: TGCAGTGCTAGAGATGTGAAACAGAATGAGCAGTTCTTC

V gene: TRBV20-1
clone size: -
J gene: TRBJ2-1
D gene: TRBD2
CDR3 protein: CSARDVGAVAGPSSYNEQFF
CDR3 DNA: TGCAGTGCTAGAGATGTAGGGGCAGTAGCGGGACCAAGCTCCTACAATGAGCAGTTCTTC

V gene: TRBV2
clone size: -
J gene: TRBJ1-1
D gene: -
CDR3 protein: CASSEHLRVKTEAFF
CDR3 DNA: TGTGCCAGCAGTGAGCATCTTAGGGTGAAAACTGAAGCTTTCTTT

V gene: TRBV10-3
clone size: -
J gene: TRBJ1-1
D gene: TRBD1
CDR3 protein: CAISGTGGDLNTEAFF
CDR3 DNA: TGTGCCATCAGTGGGACAGGGGGTGACCTGAACACTGAAGCTTTCTTT

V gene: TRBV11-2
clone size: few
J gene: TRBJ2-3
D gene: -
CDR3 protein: CASSSVHGGSPDTQYF
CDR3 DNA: TGTGCCAGCAGCTCCGTGCACGGAGGAAGCCCAGATACGCAGTATTTT

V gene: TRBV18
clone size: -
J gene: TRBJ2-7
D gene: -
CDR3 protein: CASSPGGPLGENYEQYF
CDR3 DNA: TGTGCCAGCTCACCAGGAGGGCCTCTTGGGGAAAACTACGAGCAGTACTTC